Detailed here is one T cell receptor (beta chain). The target antigen is unknown. V lost 4 bases, J lost 5 bases, and 21 bases lay in between. The CDR3 has 16 residues. Germline CDR1 and CDR2: SGDLS and YYNGEE. The data stem from a study of shared clonotypes between healthy human individuals. Study details: The study drew on a couple of women and a few men aged 18 to 49 as donors. Overall study results and limits: A handful of donors showed sharing of approximately 5% of naive CD4 clonotypes.

DNA at around 190 ng, tens of thousands of T cell genomes, went into sorted-subset replicate PCRs. Using immunoSEQ multiplex PCR, the repertoire was profiled, and TCRdb retains in-frame clones only, with some absent. The data show over 1.4 million clones, over 95% seen once. The donors were adults (healthy and HIV-negative) with no recent acute infections or vaccinations. The sequencing input was naive CD4+ T cells sorted from blood. Sample subset: CD45RA+ positively selected. The origin of this receptor is a man aged 30-40 years in good health. This chain joins TRBV9 and TRBJ2-5; weak D call: TRBD2 (6 bases). In nucleotides, the CDR3 is TGTGCCAGCAGCTTGCGGCCGGGCCTCGGAGGGGAGACCCAGTACTTC. It translates to CASSLRPGLGGETQYF.